This T cell receptor beta chain was sequenced in a study of T cell repertoires in cytomegalovirus infection (dated by TCRdb to the late 2010s). About the full investigation: Because public TCR beta signatures pointed to carriage of CMV infection together with the matching HLA type, the HLA type of each donor mattered for the analysis. The full study reports these points: Cumulative frequency of public TCR beta family members discriminated carriers of CMV infection plus the relevant HLA type in this cohort and an independent 352-donor cohort. The ex vivo response was dominated by HLA-C-restricted CMV-specific TCR beta clonotypes, and the single most frequent clonotype in two of eight donors was supplied by these HLA-C-restricted clonotypes.

The sequencer listed for this sample is Illumina HiSeq 1500. The public reads were reanalyzed by TCRdb: fastp trimming at Q25, MiXCR alignment, in-frame beta chains only. Rows with one shared CDR3 protein collapse into an entry with the most common genes and DNA. The sample data list 200,000 to 250,000 distinct CDR3 sequences, and about 20% of these were observed just once. 15% to 20% of the sample is held by the ten biggest clonotypes. Relative to germline, V is 5 bases shorter and J is 6 bases shorter, with 10 bases between their ends. The CDR3 spans 13 residues, from the cysteine through the phenylalanine. Only the CDR3 part of the read is kept: 39 bases, read in frame from the first base. CDR1 SGHVS and CDR2 FNYEAQ were looked up in the germline V gene. This clonotype was seen more than once but under ten times. Its binding antigen is unknown. Nothing much larger sits one base from this clone, and base qualities are not available.

This TCR came from a human donor in good health (CMV status not recorded). Some clones in this sample may be carry-over from other donors' samples. The sample was CD8+ T cells from PBMCs. The chain couples TRBV7-6 to TRBJ2-2; the D gene is perhaps TRBD2, from 6 matching bases. The CDR3 is CASSAGLSGELFF. The DNA is as follows: TGTGCCAGCAGCGCAGGACTATCCGGGGAGCTGTTTTTT.